This T cell receptor (beta chain) derives from a study of T-cell memory formation after mild COVID-19. Study-level information: In these data, TCR clusters were largely donor specific. Study-wide results and caveats: Second-wave clones peaking on day 37 lacked confirmed SARS-CoV-2 specificity.

TCRdb reprocessed the 5' RACE reads with MiXCR, giving one entry per CDR3 protein. The sample holds around 200,000 distinct CDR3 sequences, about 9.2% seen once. The germline CDR1 and CDR2 sequences are DFQATT and SNEGSKA (reference sequence). V lost 3 bases and J lost 0; bases outside the gene matches: 5. The CDR3 spans 15 residues. This clonotype showed up just a few times. Its antigen is unidentified. The sequencing input was PBMCs or a T cell subset sorted from them (not recorded which). The chain links TRBV20-1 to TRBJ1-5; TRBD1 aligns across 7 bases. The clonotype comes from a man younger than 30 who had mild COVID-19 (a few samples of this study predate the infection). Cell type and time point are not known. The DNA for the CDR3 is TGCAGTGCTAGGGACCGACAGGGTAGCAATCAGCCCCAGCATTTT. Its protein product is CSARDRQGSNQPQHF.